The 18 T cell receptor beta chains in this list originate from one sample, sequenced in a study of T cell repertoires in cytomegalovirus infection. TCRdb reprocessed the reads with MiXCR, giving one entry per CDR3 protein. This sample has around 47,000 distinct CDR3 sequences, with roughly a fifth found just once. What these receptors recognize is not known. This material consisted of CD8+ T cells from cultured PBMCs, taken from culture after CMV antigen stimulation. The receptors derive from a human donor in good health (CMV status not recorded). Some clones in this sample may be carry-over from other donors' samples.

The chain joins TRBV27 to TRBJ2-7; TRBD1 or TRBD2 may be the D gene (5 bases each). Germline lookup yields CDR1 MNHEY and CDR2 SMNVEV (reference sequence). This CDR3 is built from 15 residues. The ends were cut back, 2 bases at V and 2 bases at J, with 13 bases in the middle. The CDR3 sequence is CASSLRGASTYEQYF. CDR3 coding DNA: TGTGCCAGCAGTTTACGAGGGGCGAGCACCTACGAGCAGTACTTC.

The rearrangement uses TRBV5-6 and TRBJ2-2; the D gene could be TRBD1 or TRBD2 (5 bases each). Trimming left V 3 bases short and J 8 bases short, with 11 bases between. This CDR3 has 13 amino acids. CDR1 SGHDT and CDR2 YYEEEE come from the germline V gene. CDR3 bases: TGTGCCAGCAGCTGGGGGACGGCGGGGGAGCTGTTTTTT. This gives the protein CASSWGTAGELFF.

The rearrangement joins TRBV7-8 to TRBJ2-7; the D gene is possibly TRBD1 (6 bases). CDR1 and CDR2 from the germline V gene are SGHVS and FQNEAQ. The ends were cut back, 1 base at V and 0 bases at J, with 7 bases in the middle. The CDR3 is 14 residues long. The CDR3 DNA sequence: TGTGCCAGCAGCTTAGGGGACATCTCCTACGAGCAGTACTTC. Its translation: CASSLGDISYEQYF.

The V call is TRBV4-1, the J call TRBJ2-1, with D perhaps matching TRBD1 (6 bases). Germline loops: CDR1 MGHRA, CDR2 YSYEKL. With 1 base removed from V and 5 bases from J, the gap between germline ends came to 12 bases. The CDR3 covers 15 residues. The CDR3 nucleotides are TGCGCCAGCAGCCAAGGGACAGCGAGAAACAATGAGCAGTTCTTC. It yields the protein CASSQGTARNNEQFF.

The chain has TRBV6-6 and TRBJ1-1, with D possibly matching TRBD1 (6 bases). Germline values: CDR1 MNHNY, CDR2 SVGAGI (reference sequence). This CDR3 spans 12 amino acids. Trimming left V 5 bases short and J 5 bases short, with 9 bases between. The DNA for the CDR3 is TGTGCCAGCAGTCGGGACAAGACTGAAGCTTTCTTT. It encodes CASSRDKTEAFF.

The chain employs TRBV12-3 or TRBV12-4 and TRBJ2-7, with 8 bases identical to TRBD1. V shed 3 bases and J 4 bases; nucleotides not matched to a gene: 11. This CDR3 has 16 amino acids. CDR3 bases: TGTGCCAGCAGTTTGTTTGAAGGACAGGGAGGTTACGAGCAGTACTTC. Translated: CASSLFEGQGGYEQYF.

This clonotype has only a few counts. CDR3 nucleotide sequence: TGTGCTGCCCTACTGGGGAGGGGGCGAGGCTACACCTTC. Its translation is CAALLGRGRGYTF. This chain joins TRBV12-3 or TRBV12-4 and TRBJ1-2; 7 positions agree with TRBD1. There are 13 residues in the CDR3.

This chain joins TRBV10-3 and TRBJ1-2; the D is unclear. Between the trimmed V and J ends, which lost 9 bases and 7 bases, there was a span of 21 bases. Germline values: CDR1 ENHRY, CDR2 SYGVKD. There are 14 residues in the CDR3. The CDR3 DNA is TGTGCCATACCATCCCCCCCAGATACGGGTGGCTACACCTTC. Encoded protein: CAIPSPPDTGGYTF.

DNA for the CDR3: TGTGCCAGCAGCTCAGGGGGCAACTCCTACAATGAGCAGTTCTTC. Translated: CASSSGGNSYNEQFF. The chain carries TRBV7-9 and TRBJ2-1, with 8 bases that match TRBD1. CDR1 SEHNR and CDR2 FQNEAQ come from the germline V gene (reference sequence). The CDR3 has 15 amino acids. V gave up 4 bases and J gave up 0 bases; unmatched junction bases: 2.

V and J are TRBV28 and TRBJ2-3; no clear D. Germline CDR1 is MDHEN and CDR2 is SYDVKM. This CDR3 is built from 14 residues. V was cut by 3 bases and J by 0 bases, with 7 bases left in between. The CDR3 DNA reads TGTGCCAGCAGTTTCAGGCTCAGCACAGATACGCAGTATTTT. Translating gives CASSFRLSTDTQYF.

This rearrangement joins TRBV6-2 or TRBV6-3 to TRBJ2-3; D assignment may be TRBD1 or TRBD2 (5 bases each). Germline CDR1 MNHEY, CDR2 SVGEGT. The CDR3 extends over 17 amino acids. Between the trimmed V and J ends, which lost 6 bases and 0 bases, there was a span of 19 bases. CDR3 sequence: CASSFEIGAASTDTQYF. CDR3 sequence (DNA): TGTGCCAGCAGCTTCGAGATCGGGGCAGCCAGCACAGATACGCAGTATTTT.

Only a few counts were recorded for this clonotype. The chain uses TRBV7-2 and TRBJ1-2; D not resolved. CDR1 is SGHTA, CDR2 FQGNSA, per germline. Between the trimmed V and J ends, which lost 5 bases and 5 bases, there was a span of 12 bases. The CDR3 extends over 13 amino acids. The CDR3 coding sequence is TGTGCCAGCAGCCCCGGATTGAAGTATGGCTACACCTTC. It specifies CASSPGLKYGYTF.

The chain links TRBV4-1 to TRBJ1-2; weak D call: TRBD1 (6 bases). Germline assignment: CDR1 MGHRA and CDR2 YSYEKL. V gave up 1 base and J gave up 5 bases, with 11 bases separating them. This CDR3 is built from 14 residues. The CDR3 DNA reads TGCGCCAGCAGCCAAGGGACAGAGCGGTATGGCTACACCTTC. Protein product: CASSQGTERYGYTF.

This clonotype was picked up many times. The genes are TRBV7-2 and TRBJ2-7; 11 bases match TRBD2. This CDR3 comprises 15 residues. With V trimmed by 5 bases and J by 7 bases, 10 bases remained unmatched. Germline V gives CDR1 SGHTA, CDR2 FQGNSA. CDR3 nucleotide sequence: TGTGCCAGCAGCACCGCTAGCGGGGGGACCAGAGAGCAGTACTTC. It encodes CASSTASGGTREQYF.

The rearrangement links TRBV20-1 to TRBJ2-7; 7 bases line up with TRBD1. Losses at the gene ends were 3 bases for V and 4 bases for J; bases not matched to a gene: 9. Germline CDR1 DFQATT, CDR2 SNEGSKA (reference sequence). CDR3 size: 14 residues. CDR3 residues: CSARDTDRDYEQYF. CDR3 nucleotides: TGCAGTGCTAGGGATACAGACAGGGATTACGAGCAGTACTTC.

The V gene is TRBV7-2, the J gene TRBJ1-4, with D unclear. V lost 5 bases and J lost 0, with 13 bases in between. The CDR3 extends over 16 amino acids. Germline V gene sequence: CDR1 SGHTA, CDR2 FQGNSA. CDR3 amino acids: CASSHEVEATNEKLFF. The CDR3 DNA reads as TGTGCCAGCAGCCACGAGGTAGAAGCAACTAATGAAAAACTGTTTTTT.

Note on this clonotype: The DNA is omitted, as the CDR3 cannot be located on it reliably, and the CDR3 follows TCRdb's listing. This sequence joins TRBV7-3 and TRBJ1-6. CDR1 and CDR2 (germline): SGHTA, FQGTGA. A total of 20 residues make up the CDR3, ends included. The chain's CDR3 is CASSFYSVLERADHNSPLHF.

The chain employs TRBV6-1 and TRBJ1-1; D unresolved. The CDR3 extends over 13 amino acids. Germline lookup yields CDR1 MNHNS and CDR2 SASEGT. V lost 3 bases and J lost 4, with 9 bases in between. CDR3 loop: CASSDGSGTEAFF. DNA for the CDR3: TGTGCCAGCAGTGATGGGTCGGGCACTGAAGCTTTCTTT.